This T cell receptor (beta chain) was sequenced during a study of blood T cell repertoires in COVID-19. Repertoires were generated with immunoSEQ multiplex PCR, while TCRdb's copy carries only in-frame clones and drops some. The table records some 160,000 clones, roughly 90% of them present only once. Germline values: CDR1 DFQATT, CDR2 SNEGSKA (reference sequence). V lost 5 bases, J lost 1 base, and 5 bases lay in between. The length of the CDR3 is 11 residues. Material for sequencing was peripheral blood. V usage is TRBV20-1 and J usage is TRBJ1-1, with D uncertain. The receptor was derived from a man aged 55 to 70 with acute or convalescent COVID-19. CDR3 DNA sequence: TGCAGTGCTTTCAGGAACACTGAAGCTTTCTTT. Translating gives CSAFRNTEAFF.